Each of the 23 T cell receptor beta chains below was sequenced from the same sample in a study of shared clonotypes between healthy human individuals. Assay used: immunoSEQ multiplex PCR; TCRdb lists only in-frame clones, some missing. This sample has 950,000 to 1,300,000 clones, with around 74% found just once. The sample taken for sequencing was memory CD4+ T cells sorted from blood. Subset meaning: CD45RA-negative fraction. These receptor sequences come from a man in his late teens or twenties in good health.

This rearrangement joins TRBV9 to TRBJ2-5; tentatively, D is TRBD1 (5 bases). Germline CDR1 reads SGDLS; CDR2 reads YYNGEE. The length of the CDR3 is 13 residues. Trimming took off 3 bases at V and 5 bases at J, with 11 bases between the two ends. CDR3 in amino acids: CASSGARAETQYF. CDR3 DNA: TGTGCCAGCAGCGGAGCCAGGGCGGAGACCCAGTACTTC. The variable domain in full, with the rest retrieved from reference TRBV9 and TRBJ2-5, is DSGVTQTPKHLITATGQRVTLRCSPRSGDLSVYWYQQSLDQGLQFLIQYYNGEERAKGNILERFSAQQFPDLHSELNLSSLELGDSALYFCASSGARAETQYFGPGTRLLVL.

The genes are TRBV10-3 and TRBJ2-1; tentatively, D is TRBD2 (7 bases). Germline V gene lookup returns CDR1 ENHRY and CDR2 SYGVKD. The length of the CDR3 is 12 residues. The chain's CDR3 is CATKGGGAEQFF. CDR3 sequence (DNA): TGTGCTACCAAAGGGGGGGGCGCTGAGCAGTTCTTC.

This chain links TRBV18 with TRBJ2-3, with TRBD2 matching 11 bases. Losses at the gene ends were 3 bases for V and 0 bases for J; bases not matched to a gene: 8. This CDR3 contains 18 residues. The germline gives CDR1 KGHSH, CDR2 LQKENI. This chain's CDR3 is CASSPPGWTSGSTDTQYF. The CDR3 bases are TGTGCCAGCTCACCCCCCGGTTGGACTAGCGGGAGCACAGATACGCAGTATTTT. The variable domain in full, with the rest retrieved from reference TRBV18 and TRBJ2-3, is NAGVMQNPRHLVRRRGQEARLRCSPMKGHSHVYWYRQLPEEGLKFMVYLQKENIIDESGMPKERFSAEFPKEGPSILRIQQVVRGDSAAYFCASSPPGWTSGSTDTQYFGPGTRLTVL.

The gene calls are TRBV19 and TRBJ1-2, with D maybe TRBD1 (6 bases). The CDR3 loop spans 14 amino acids. Germline values: CDR1 LNHDA, CDR2 SQIVND (reference sequence). The V and J ends lost 9 bases and 3 bases respectively, with 17 bases between them. CDR3 sequence (DNA): TGTGCCAGCCACGGTCCGGGACAAGACTATGGCTACACCTTC. This sequence encodes CASHGPGQDYGYTF.

This rearrangement joins TRBV10-3 to TRBJ2-3, with D unresolved. V gave up 6 bases and J gave up 6 bases, with 16 bases separating them. This CDR3 contains 14 residues. Germline V gene data show CDR1 as ENHRY and CDR2 as SYGVKD. This CDR3 reads CAIRAGLEADTQYF. Here the CDR3 DNA reads TGTGCCATCAGGGCCGGGCTTGAGGCGGATACGCAGTATTTT.

This clone was observed a handful of times. Other DNA sequences from this sample encode an identical CDR3 as well. The chain is built from TRBV6-6 and TRBJ1-5; D remains unclear. V was clipped by 0 bases and J by 0 bases, with 3 bases between them. The CDR3 runs 14 residues. Germline CDR1 and CDR2: MNHNY and SVGAGI (reference sequence). The CDR3 loop is CASSYSGSNQPQHF. DNA for the CDR3: TGTGCCAGCAGTTACTCGGGTAGCAATCAGCCCCAGCATTTT.

The chain uses TRBV15 and TRBJ2-3; 10 positions agree with TRBD2. The germline gives CDR1 LNHNV, CDR2 YYDKDF (reference sequence). The CDR3 runs 18 residues. The ends lost 1 base at V and 0 bases at J; junction bases unmatched: 7. DNA of the CDR3: TGTGCCACCAGCAGAGCAGCGGGGGGGTTTACTAGCACAGATACGCAGTATTTT. Amino acid sequence: CATSRAAGGFTSTDTQYF.

This clone showed up just a few times. The chain recombines TRBV6-1 with TRBJ2-3; 11 bases match TRBD2. Germline V gene lookup returns CDR1 MNHNS and CDR2 SASEGT. The V gene end was trimmed by 4 bases and the J gene end by 4 bases; junction bases not matched to a gene: 4. The CDR3 loop spans 15 amino acids. As DNA, the CDR3 is TGTGCCAGCAGTGGCGGACTAGCGGGCCCAGATACGCAGTATTTT. Its translation is CASSGGLAGPDTQYF.

The genes are TRBV19 and TRBJ2-3; TRBD2 matches at 8 bases. Losses at the gene ends were 6 bases for V and 0 bases for J; bases not matched to a gene: 11. This CDR3 is 17 amino acids long. Germline V CDR1 and CDR2: LNHDA, SQIVND (reference sequence). Written as DNA, the CDR3 is TGTGCCAGTAGCCTAGGGGGGGCTAGCGGGAGCACAGATACGCAGTATTTT. Translated: CASSLGGASGSTDTQYF.

V and J are TRBV5-1 and TRBJ2-3; no firm D call. Germline CDR1 SGHRS, CDR2 YFSETQ. V was trimmed by 4 bases and J by 0 bases, leaving 12 bases between them. CDR3 size: 15 residues. The CDR3 DNA reads TGCGCCAGCAGCCCCTTGGGGTACAGCACAGATACGCAGTATTTT. Its protein product is CASSPLGYSTDTQYF.

A few counts support this clone. This chain links TRBV19 with TRBJ1-2, with D tentatively TRBD1 (6 bases). The CDR3 has 15 amino acids. Germline V gene sequence: CDR1 LNHDA, CDR2 SQIVND (reference sequence). V lost 5 bases, J lost 12 bases, and 25 bases lay in between. The CDR3 DNA reads as TGTGCCAGTAGTCCTGAATCCGGGACATCGAACTCGGACACCTTC. Protein sequence: CASSPESGTSNSDTF.

The chain joins TRBV20-1 to TRBJ2-4; D call uncertain. V was pared by 6 bases and J by 3 bases, with 6 bases between. The germline V gene encodes CDR1 DFQATT and CDR2 SNEGSKA (reference sequence). This CDR3 has 11 residues. CDR3 residues: CSAGFKNIQYF. CDR3 DNA: TGCAGTGCAGGGTTCAAAAACATTCAGTACTTC.

The V call is TRBV5-4, the J call TRBJ1-6; TRBD1 matches 7 bases. The CDR3 totals 16 residues. V dropped 4 bases and J dropped 5; count of bases not matched to a gene: 9. The germline CDR1 and CDR2 sequences are SGHNT and YYREEE (reference sequence). CDR3 nucleotide sequence: TGTGCCAGCAGCCCGGGTGTCGGGACAGATAATTCACCCCTCCACTTT. As protein: CASSPGVGTDNSPLHF.

The V gene is TRBV7-9, the J gene TRBJ1-4, with TRBD1 matching over 7 bases. J was trimmed by 7 bases and V by 4 bases; bases with no gene match: 6. This CDR3 comprises 14 residues. CDR1 and CDR2 (germline): SEHNR, FQNEAQ (reference sequence). CDR3 in amino acids: CASSSQGTGEKLFF. As DNA, the CDR3 is TGTGCCAGCAGCTCACAGGGGACGGGTGAAAAACTGTTTTTT.

This rearrangement joins TRBV7-9 to TRBJ2-2; D gene uncertain. Trimming removed 5 bases at V and 7 bases at J, with 11 bases between. Germline CDR1 and CDR2: SEHNR and FQNEAQ (reference sequence). This CDR3 has 13 residues. The CDR3 coding sequence is TGTGCCAGCAGCCCCAGACGTAGCGGGGAGCTGTTTTTT. Its translation: CASSPRRSGELFF.

The V call is TRBV5-4, the J call TRBJ1-4, with D unresolved. The CDR3 spans 14 residues. From germline, CDR1 is SGHNT and CDR2 YYREEE (reference sequence). V lost 0 bases to trimming and J lost 0 bases, with 3 bases between them. The CDR3 DNA reads as TGTGCCAGCAGCTTGGATTCAACTAATGAAAAACTGTTTTTT. It encodes CASSLDSTNEKLFF.

This clone was detected a few times. The rearrangement joins TRBV5-8 to TRBJ1-5, with D unclear. The CDR3 has 13 amino acids. Trimming cost V 0 bases and J 5 bases, with 6 bases left between them. Germline lookup yields CDR1 SGHTS and CDR2 YDEGEE. In DNA form, the CDR3 reads TGTGCCAGCAGCTTGGTCATGTATCAGCCCCAGCATTTT. Amino acid sequence: CASSLVMYQPQHF.

The chain carries TRBV7-2 and TRBJ1-2, with D unclear. The CDR3 spans 15 residues. The ends were cut back, 1 base at V and 1 base at J, with 10 bases in the middle. Looked up from germline, CDR1 is SGHTA and CDR2 is FQGNSA. The CDR3: CASSLDGVNNYGYTF. The CDR3 DNA reads TGTGCCAGCAGCTTAGACGGGGTTAATAACTATGGCTACACCTTC.

The V and J genes are TRBV19 and TRBJ2-6; possibly TRBD2 for D (5 bases). V lost 3 bases, J lost 4 bases, and 7 bases lay in between. Germline CDR1 LNHDA, CDR2 SQIVND (reference sequence). The CDR3 totals 14 residues. The CDR3 DNA reads as TGTGCCAGTAGTATGGCGGGCGGGGCCAACGTCCTGACTTTC. Translated, it gives CASSMAGGANVLTF.

The chain uses TRBV11-2 and TRBJ1-1, with 7 bases matching TRBD1. The CDR3 length is 13 residues. Germline loops: CDR1 SGHAT, CDR2 FQNNGV. Germline trimming cut 5 bases from V and 11 bases from J; bases unmatched to any gene: 11. The CDR3 bases are TGTGCCAGCAGCCCTCAACCCACAGGGGAGGCTTTCTTT. Protein sequence: CASSPQPTGEAFF.

As for this clone: The likely explanation is a read error, given a far larger clone one base away. The chain combines TRBV5-4 with TRBJ1-2; D unresolved. Trimming stripped 0 bases from V and 2 bases from J, with 5 bases between. From germline, CDR1 is SGHNT and CDR2 YYREEE (reference sequence). The CDR3 totals 13 residues. CDR3 amino acids: CASSLAENYGYTF. The CDR3 nucleotides read TGTGCCAGCAGCTTGGCAGAGAACTATGGCTACACCTTC.

With respect to this clone: Other DNA sequences of this sample code for an identical CDR3. The chain uses TRBV7-2 and TRBJ1-2; D ambiguous. This CDR3 spans 12 amino acids. Germline CDR1 is SGHTA and CDR2 is FQGNSA. V was cut by 4 bases and J by 5 bases, with 8 bases left in between. The chain's CDR3 is CASSSPGYGYTF. The CDR3 DNA follows: TGTGCCAGCAGCTCCCCTGGATATGGCTACACCTTC.

Of note for this clone: The junction shows a germline mismatch at one end, possibly a read error. CDR3 coding DNA: TGTGCCAGCAGCTTAGACCGGCAGGGATGGGTCTTC. Amino acids: CASSLDRQGWVF. The V gene is TRBV7-2, the J gene TRBJ2-1; TRBD1 is a possible D gene (5 bases). CDR1 and CDR2 from the germline V gene are SGHTA and FQGNSA. The CDR3 contains 12 residues.